The 9 T cell receptor beta chains presented below share a single source sample, sequenced in a study of human T cells and chemical hapten exposure. Indicated time point: patch test 3, about 24 weeks after DPC sensitization. The treatment denotes: therapeutic diphenylcyclopropenone sensitization with weekly scalp DPC. TCRdb recomputed calls from the RACE reads with MiXCR, one row per CDR3 protein. The sample contains about 58,000 distinct CDR3 sequences, approximately 13% of which appear only once. Sequenced here: whole blood, sampled in connection with sensitization to the hapten diphenylcyclopropenone (DPC). These receptor sequences come from a young man with alopecia areata. Some clones in this sample may be carry-over from other donors' samples.

This clonotype was picked up many times. This chain uses TRBV24-1 with TRBJ2-7, with 10 bases matching TRBD1. Germline V gene sequence: CDR1 KGHDR, CDR2 SFDVKD. After removal of 10 bases from V and 3 bases from J, the junction contained 5 bases not matched to a gene. This CDR3 is built from 13 residues. CDR3 in DNA: TGTGCCACGATGGGGACAGGGGACTACGAGCAGTACTTC. Encoded protein: CATMGTGDYEQYF.

This clonotype was seen at least ten times. The V gene is TRBV12-3 or TRBV12-4, the J gene TRBJ1-1; the D is unclear. The CDR3 has 15 amino acids. V lost 2 bases and J 6 bases, leaving 16 bases between the germline ends. CDR3 DNA: TGTGCCAGCAGTTTATTTATTTACGGGGAATCTGAAGCTTTCTTT. It is translated as CASSLFIYGESEAFF.

In this sample, this clonotype turned up a few times. This sequence joins TRBV5-1 and TRBJ2-3, with D uncertain. CDR1 and CDR2 from the germline V gene are SGHRS and YFSETQ. The CDR3 extends over 14 amino acids. Trimming cost V 5 bases and J 0 bases, with 10 bases left between them. The chain's CDR3 is CASRTATSTDTQYF. The CDR3 nucleotides read TGCGCCAGCAGGACTGCTACCAGCACAGATACGCAGTATTTT.

The sample holds a few counts of this clonotype. This chain connects TRBV12-3 or TRBV12-4 to TRBJ2-2; weak D call: TRBD2 (6 bases). The CDR3 is 14 amino acids. The V end was cut by 5 bases, the J end by 3 bases, with 10 bases between. CDR3 sequence reads: CASSPGLYTGELFF. CDR3 bases: TGTGCCAGCAGTCCGGGACTTTACACCGGGGAGCTGTTTTTT.

This clonotype has only a few counts. The V and J genes are TRBV6-2 or TRBV6-3 and TRBJ1-1; tentative D call: TRBD1 (6 bases). Germline CDR1 and CDR2: MNHEY and SVGEGT. This CDR3 comprises 13 residues. Trimming left V 5 bases short and J 14 bases short, with 21 bases between. The CDR3 region is CASSNGGGPGSFF. In nucleotides, the CDR3 is TGTGCCAGCAGTAACGGAGGGGGGCCCGGATCGTTCTTT.

The chain uses TRBV6-6 and TRBJ2-7; maybe TRBD2 (6 bases). Per germline, CDR1 MNHNY and CDR2 SVGAGI (reference sequence). V lost 2 bases, J lost 5 bases, and 13 bases lay in between. CDR3 size: 14 residues. CDR3 in DNA: TGTGCCAGCAGTTACCGACTAGTAAACCACGAGCAGTACTTC. Its protein product is CASSYRLVNHEQYF.

This clonotype was detected ten times or more. The chain links TRBV6-6 to TRBJ1-1; the D gene is possibly TRBD1 (5 bases). Germline V gives CDR1 MNHNY, CDR2 SVGAGI (reference sequence). The CDR3 totals 13 residues. V dropped 4 bases and J dropped 2 bases, with 8 bases sitting between them. CDR3 DNA: TGTGCCAGCAGTTGGGGGGGTAACACTGAAGCTTTCTTT. Its translation is CASSWGGNTEAFF.

This clonotype appeared many times. This rearrangement joins TRBV6-1 to TRBJ1-2; 7 bases are shared with TRBD1. Germline trimming cut 4 bases from V and 5 bases from J; bases unmatched to any gene: 4. The CDR3 totals 13 residues. The germline V gene has CDR1 MNHNS and CDR2 SASEGT. In DNA, the CDR3 is TGTGCCAGCAGTGCCTCGACAGGGTATGGCTACACCTTC. It translates to CASSASTGYGYTF.

Comments on this clonotype: A single base separates this from a much larger clone, so it may be a read error. The gene calls are TRBV12-3 or TRBV12-4 and TRBJ2-3, with D perhaps matching TRBD1 (5 bases). V lost 10 bases to trimming and J lost 3 bases, with 17 bases between them. The CDR3 has 14 residues. The CDR3 spells CANKGQGGTDTQYF. As DNA, the CDR3 is TGTGCCAATAAAGGGCAGGGTGGTACAGATACGCAGTATTTT.